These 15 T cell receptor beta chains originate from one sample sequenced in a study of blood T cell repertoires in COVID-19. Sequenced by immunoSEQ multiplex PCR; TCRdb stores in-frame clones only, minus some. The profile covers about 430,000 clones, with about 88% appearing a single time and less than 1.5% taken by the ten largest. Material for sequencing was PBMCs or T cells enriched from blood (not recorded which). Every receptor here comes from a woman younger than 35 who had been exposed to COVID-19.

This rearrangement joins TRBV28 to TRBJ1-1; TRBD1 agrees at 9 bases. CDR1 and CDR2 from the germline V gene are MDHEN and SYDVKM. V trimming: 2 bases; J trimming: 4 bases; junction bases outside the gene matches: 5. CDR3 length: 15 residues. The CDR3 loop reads CASSLIRTGATEAFF. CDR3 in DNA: TGTGCCAGCAGTTTAATTAGGACAGGGGCCACTGAAGCTTTCTTT.

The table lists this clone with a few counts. The DNA for the CDR3 is TGTGCCAGCAGCTTAGGGAGCTATGGCTACACCTTC. It yields the protein CASSLGSYGYTF. The chain links TRBV7-8 to TRBJ1-2; D is ambiguous. The CDR3 extends over 12 amino acids. Germline V gene lookup returns CDR1 SGHVS and CDR2 FQNEAQ. Trimming stripped 1 base from V and 4 bases from J, with 4 bases between.

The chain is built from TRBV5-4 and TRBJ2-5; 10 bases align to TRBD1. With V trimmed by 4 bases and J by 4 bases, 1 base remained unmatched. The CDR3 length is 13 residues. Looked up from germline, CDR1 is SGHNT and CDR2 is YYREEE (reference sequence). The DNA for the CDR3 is TGTGCCAGCAGCCGGGACAGGGGAGAGACCCAGTACTTC. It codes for CASSRDRGETQYF.

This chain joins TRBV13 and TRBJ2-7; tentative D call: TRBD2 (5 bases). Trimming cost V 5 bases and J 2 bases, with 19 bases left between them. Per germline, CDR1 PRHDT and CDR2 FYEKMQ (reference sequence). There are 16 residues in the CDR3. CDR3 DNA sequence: TGTGCCAGCAGCCAAATAGCGACCCGTAACCCCTACGAGCAGTACTTC. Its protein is CASSQIATRNPYEQYF.

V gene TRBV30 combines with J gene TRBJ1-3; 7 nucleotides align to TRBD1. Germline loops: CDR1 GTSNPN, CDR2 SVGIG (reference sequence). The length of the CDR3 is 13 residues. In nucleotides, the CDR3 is TGTGCTTGGCGACAGGGACCTGGAAACACCATATATTTT. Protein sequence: CAWRQGPGNTIYF.

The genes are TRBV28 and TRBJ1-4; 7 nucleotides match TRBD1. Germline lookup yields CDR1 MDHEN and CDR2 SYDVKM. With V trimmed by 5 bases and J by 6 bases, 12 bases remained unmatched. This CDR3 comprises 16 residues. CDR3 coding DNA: TGTGCCAGCAGTCCAAACGCAGGGACAGACTATGAAAAACTGTTTTTT. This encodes CASSPNAGTDYEKLFF.

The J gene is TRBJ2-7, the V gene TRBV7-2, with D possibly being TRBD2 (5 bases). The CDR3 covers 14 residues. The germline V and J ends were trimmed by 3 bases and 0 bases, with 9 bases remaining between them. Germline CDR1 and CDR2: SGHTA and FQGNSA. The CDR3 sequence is CASSFGLRSYEQYF. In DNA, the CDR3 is TGTGCCAGCAGCTTTGGACTTCGCTCCTACGAGCAGTACTTC.

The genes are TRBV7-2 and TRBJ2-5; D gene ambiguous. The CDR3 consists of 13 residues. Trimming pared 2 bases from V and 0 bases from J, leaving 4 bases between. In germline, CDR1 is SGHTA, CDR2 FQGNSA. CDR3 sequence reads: CASSLTDQETQYF. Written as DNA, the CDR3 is TGTGCCAGCAGCTTAACGGACCAAGAGACCCAGTACTTC.

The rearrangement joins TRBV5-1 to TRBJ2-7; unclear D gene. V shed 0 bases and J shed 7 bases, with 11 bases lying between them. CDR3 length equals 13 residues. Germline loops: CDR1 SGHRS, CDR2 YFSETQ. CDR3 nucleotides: TGCGCCAGCAGCTTGGGAGACTCCCTGGAGCAGTACTTC. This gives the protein CASSLGDSLEQYF.

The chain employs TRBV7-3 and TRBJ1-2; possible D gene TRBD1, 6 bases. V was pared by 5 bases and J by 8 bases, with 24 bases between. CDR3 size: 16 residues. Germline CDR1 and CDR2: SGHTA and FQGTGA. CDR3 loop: CASSNPRGRNSLGYTF. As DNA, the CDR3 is TGTGCCAGCAGCAACCCCAGGGGCCGTAACTCGTTAGGCTACACCTTC. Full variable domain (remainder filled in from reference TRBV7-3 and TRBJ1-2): GAGVSQTPSNKVTEKGKYVELRCDPISGHTALYWYRQSLGQGPEFLIYFQGTGAADDSGLPNDRFFAVRPEGSVSTLKIQRTERGDSAVYLCASSNPRGRNSLGYTFGSGTRLTVV.

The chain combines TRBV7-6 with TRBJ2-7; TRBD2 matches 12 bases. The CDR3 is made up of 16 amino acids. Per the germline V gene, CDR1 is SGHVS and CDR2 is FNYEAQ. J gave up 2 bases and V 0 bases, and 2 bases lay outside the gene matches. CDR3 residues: CASSLAASGGAYEQYF. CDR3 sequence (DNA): TGTGCCAGCAGCTTAGCGGCTAGCGGGGGGGCCTACGAGCAGTACTTC.

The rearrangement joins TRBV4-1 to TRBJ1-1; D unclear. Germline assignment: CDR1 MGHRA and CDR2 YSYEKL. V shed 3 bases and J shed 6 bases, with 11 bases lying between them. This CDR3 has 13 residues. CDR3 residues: CASSHAGGSEAFF. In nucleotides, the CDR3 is TGCGCCAGCAGCCACGCAGGAGGTTCTGAAGCTTTCTTT.

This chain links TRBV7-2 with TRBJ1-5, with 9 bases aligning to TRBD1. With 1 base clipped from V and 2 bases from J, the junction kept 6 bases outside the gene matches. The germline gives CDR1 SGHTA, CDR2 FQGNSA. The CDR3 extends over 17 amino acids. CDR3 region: CASSLGGDREGNQPQHF. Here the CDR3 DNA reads TGTGCCAGCAGCTTAGGAGGGGACAGGGAGGGCAATCAGCCCCAGCATTTT. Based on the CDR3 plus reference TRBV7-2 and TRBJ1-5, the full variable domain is GAGVSQSPSNKVTEKGKDVELRCDPISGHTALYWYRQSLGQGLEFLIYFQGNSAPDKSGLPSDRFSAERTGGSVSTLTIQRTQQEDSAVYLCASSLGGDREGNQPQHFGDGTRLSIL.

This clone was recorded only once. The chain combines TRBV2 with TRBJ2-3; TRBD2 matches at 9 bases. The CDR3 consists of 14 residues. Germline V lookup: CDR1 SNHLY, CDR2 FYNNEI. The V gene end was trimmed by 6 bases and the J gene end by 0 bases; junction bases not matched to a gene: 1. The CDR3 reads CASRTSGSTDTQYF. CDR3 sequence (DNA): TGTGCCAGCAGGACTAGCGGAAGCACAGATACGCAGTATTTT.

The CDR3 bases are TGTGCCAGTAGTATTACCCATCTCAGACAGGGGTACACCTTC. This encodes CASSITHLRQGYTF. The chain is built from TRBV19 and TRBJ1-2; 8 nucleotides align to TRBD1. This CDR3 region has 14 residues. Germline values: CDR1 LNHDA, CDR2 SQIVND (reference sequence). V lost 3 bases to trimming and J lost 11 bases; unmatched junction nucleotides: 11.